Below, 26 T cell receptor beta chains from the same sample are listed, as sequenced in a study of T cell changes during pregnancy in multiple sclerosis. Repertoires were generated with immunoSEQ multiplex PCR, while TCRdb's copy carries only in-frame clones and drops some. The table shows several thousand clones, with roughly nine tenths occurring only once. The input for sequencing was CD8+ T cells from peripheral blood mononuclear cells, taken in the first trimester of pregnancy. The receptors were gathered from a female donor in good health, enrolled as a control in a pregnancy study.

The chain carries TRBV7-6 and TRBJ1-1; 9 bases map to TRBD1. This CDR3 contains 14 residues. The V and J ends lost 5 bases and 5 bases, in that order; junction bases with no gene match: 6. CDR1 and CDR2 from the germline V gene are SGHVS and FNYEAQ. For the CDR3, the DNA is TGTGCCAGCAGCGCGGGACAGGGTGGTACTGAAGCTTTCTTT. Protein: CASSAGQGGTEAFF.

The chain joins TRBV6-1 to TRBJ1-4; 10 bases are shared with TRBD1. The CDR3 has 16 amino acids. Germline CDR1 reads MNHNS; CDR2 reads SASEGT. V gave up 4 bases and J gave up 8 bases; unmatched junction bases: 10. CDR3 sequence (DNA): TGTGCCAGCAGTGGGGGACAGGGGAAAGGATGGGAAAAACTGTTTTTT. Amino acids: CASSGGQGKGWEKLFF.

This clone was picked up one time. The rearrangement joins TRBV7-2 to TRBJ2-1; perhaps TRBD2 as D (5 bases). Looked up from germline, CDR1 is SGHTA and CDR2 is FQGNSA. V shed 5 bases and J shed 15 bases, with 14 bases lying between them. This CDR3 is 11 amino acids long. This chain's CDR3 is CASSGSLVRFF. The CDR3 bases are TGTGCCAGCAGCGGTTCACTAGTACGGTTCTTC.

The chain uses TRBV7-9 and TRBJ2-1, with 8 bases matching TRBD2. The germline V gene has CDR1 SEHNR and CDR2 FQNEAQ (reference sequence). V lost 4 bases and J lost 7; bases outside the gene matches: 9. The CDR3 extends over 15 amino acids. The CDR3: CASSSIAGSRNEQFF. The CDR3 nucleotides are TGTGCCAGCAGCTCTATAGCGGGATCGCGGAATGAGCAGTTCTTC. The whole variable domain, remainder taken from reference TRBV7-9 and TRBJ2-1, is DTGVSQNPRHKITKRGQNVTFRCDPISEHNRLYWYRQTLGQGPEFLTYFQNEAQLEKSRLLSDRFSAERPKGSFSTLEIQRTEQGDSAMYLCASSSIAGSRNEQFFGPGTRLTVL.

The chain is built from TRBV6-4 and TRBJ2-3, with a tentative D call TRBD2 (6 bases). V gave up 3 bases and J gave up 2 bases, with 12 bases separating them. The germline CDR1 and CDR2 sequences are MRHNA and SNTAGT. This CDR3 has 15 amino acids. CDR3 amino acids: CASSERAGTTDTQYF. In nucleotides, the CDR3 is TGTGCCAGCAGTGAAAGAGCGGGTACCACAGATACGCAGTATTTT.

The rearrangement links TRBV18 to TRBJ1-4, with 7 bases aligning to TRBD1. Unmatched junction bases numbered 1, after V lost 3 bases and J lost 3 bases. CDR3 length: 14 residues. Germline V gives CDR1 KGHSH, CDR2 LQKENI. In nucleotides, the CDR3 is TGTGCCAGCTCACCCACAGGGGCTAATGAAAAACTGTTTTTT. It encodes CASSPTGANEKLFF.

The chain joins TRBV9 to TRBJ1-3, with D tentatively TRBD1 (5 bases). V lost 4 bases to trimming and J lost 0 bases, with 11 bases between them. This CDR3 region has 15 residues. CDR1 is SGDLS and CDR2 is YYNGEE in the germline V gene. In nucleotides, the CDR3 is TGTGCCAGCAGCAAGCCCCAGGGCTCTGGAAACACCATATATTTT. This translates into CASSKPQGSGNTIYF. The full variable domain, rest sourced from reference TRBV9 and TRBJ1-3, is DSGVTQTPKHLITATGQRVTLRCSPRSGDLSVYWYQQSLDQGLQFLIQYYNGEERAKGNILERFSAQQFPDLHSELNLSSLELGDSALYFCASSKPQGSGNTIYFGEGSWLTVV.

The chain combines TRBV27 with TRBJ1-3; D is ambiguous. The CDR3 is 15 amino acids. Trimming took off 4 bases at V and 0 bases at J, with 10 bases between the two ends. Germline V CDR1 and CDR2: MNHEY, SMNVEV (reference sequence). CDR3 protein: CASSSRGPSGNTIYF. The CDR3 coding sequence is TGTGCCAGCAGTTCTCGGGGTCCCTCTGGAAACACCATATATTTT.

This chain links TRBV6-4 with TRBJ2-3, with 8 bases identical to TRBD2. Trimming at V came to 6 bases and at J to 2 bases, leaving 7 bases not matched to a gene. There are 15 residues in the CDR3. Germline V CDR1 and CDR2: MRHNA, SNTAGT. The CDR3 region has the DNA TGTGCCAGCAGCCTACTAGCGGACAACACAGATACGCAGTATTTT. Its protein is CASSLLADNTDTQYF.

This chain links TRBV4-2 with TRBJ1-1; TRBD1 is a possible D gene (6 bases). This CDR3 region has 12 residues. The germline V gene encodes CDR1 LGHNA and CDR2 YNFKEQ. Trimming took 6 bases from V and 7 from J, leaving 12 bases between them. In DNA, the CDR3 is TGTGCCAGCAGAAAGGGGGGGAATGAAGCTTTCTTT. It yields the protein CASRKGGNEAFF.

The chain has TRBV6-5 and TRBJ1-5, with no clear D. V lost 8 bases and J lost 1, with 12 bases in between. This CDR3 is 14 amino acids long. CDR1 MNHEY and CDR2 SVGAGI come from the germline V gene. In DNA form, the CDR3 reads TGTGCCAGCCACGCTCATGCGAGCAATCAGCCCCAGCATTTT. Residues: CASHAHASNQPQHF.

The chain uses TRBV11-2 and TRBJ1-3; D is perhaps TRBD1 (5 bases). The germline V and J ends were trimmed by 8 bases and 0 bases, with 14 bases remaining between them. This CDR3 is 15 amino acids long. CDR1 is SGHAT, CDR2 FQNNGV, per germline. CDR3 amino acids: CASGSWGDSGNTIYF. The CDR3, as DNA: TGTGCCAGCGGGTCCTGGGGGGACTCTGGAAACACCATATATTTT.

The chain is built from TRBV6-4 and TRBJ2-1; 7 bases are a match to TRBD2. Germline CDR1 reads MRHNA; CDR2 reads SNTAGT. This CDR3 is 14 amino acids long. V dropped 3 bases and J dropped 8; count of bases not matched to a gene: 7. The CDR3 sequence: CASSDLAGSDEQFF. The CDR3 nucleotides are TGTGCCAGCAGTGATTTAGCGGGCAGCGATGAGCAGTTCTTC.

The chain uses TRBV5-4 and TRBJ2-5, with TRBD2 matching over 9 bases. Trimming removed 0 bases from V and 7 bases from J; junction bases left unmatched: 4. Germline values: CDR1 SGHNT, CDR2 YYREEE (reference sequence). This CDR3 has 14 residues. The CDR3 coding sequence is TGTGCCAGCAGCTTGGGCGGGGGGGATGGGACCCAGTACTTC. This sequence encodes CASSLGGGDGTQYF.

CDR3 loop: CASSLTRDSTYNEQFF. In nucleotides, the CDR3 is TGTGCCAGCAGCTTAACCCGGGACAGCACTTACAATGAGCAGTTCTTC. The V call is TRBV7-8, the J call TRBJ2-1; TRBD1 matches 7 bases. Germline V gene lookup returns CDR1 SGHVS and CDR2 FQNEAQ. Trimming removed 2 bases from V and 4 bases from J; junction bases left unmatched: 8. The CDR3 loop spans 16 amino acids.

V usage is TRBV27 and J usage is TRBJ2-7; D remains ambiguous. The germline V gene encodes CDR1 MNHEY and CDR2 SMNVEV (reference sequence). This CDR3 region has 13 residues. V was shortened by 0 bases and J by 7 bases, with 10 bases between the two germline ends. CDR3 DNA: TGTGCCAGCAGTTTATCAGGAGTGCGAGAGCAGTACTTC. Its translation is CASSLSGVREQYF.

The genes are TRBV19 and TRBJ2-7; TRBD2 matches 7 bases. Germline values: CDR1 LNHDA, CDR2 SQIVND (reference sequence). V dropped 8 bases and J dropped 1; count of bases not matched to a gene: 14. The CDR3 has 16 residues. CDR3 amino acids: CASAGRGSTSSYEQYF. The CDR3 coding sequence is TGTGCCAGTGCCGGGCGCGGGAGTACGAGTTCCTACGAGCAGTACTTC.

The V call is TRBV28, the J call TRBJ2-7, with D possibly matching TRBD2 (6 bases). This CDR3 is built from 15 residues. Germline V gives CDR1 MDHEN, CDR2 SYDVKM. V was pared by 5 bases and J by 2 bases, with 16 bases between. In DNA, the CDR3 is TGTGCCAGCAGTACCCGACGGGAGCCCACCTACGAGCAGTACTTC. This codes for CASSTRREPTYEQYF.

The table lists this clone with a few counts. V gene TRBV19 combines with J gene TRBJ1-1; D remains ambiguous. The CDR3 is 15 residues long. V shed 4 bases and J shed 6 bases, with 18 bases lying between them. CDR1 is LNHDA, CDR2 SQIVND, per germline (reference sequence). CDR3 residues: CASSKVWLSGPEAFF. The CDR3 bases are TGTGCCAGTAGTAAAGTGTGGCTCAGTGGCCCTGAAGCTTTCTTT.

As regards this clone: One junction end does not reproduce the germline sequence, and a read error may be involved. This chain joins TRBV2 and TRBJ1-2, with 9 bases fitting TRBD1. This CDR3 spans 15 amino acids. Germline V lookup: CDR1 SNHLY, CDR2 FYNNEI. This chain's CDR3 is CASSTGGTGYYGYTF. The CDR3 coding sequence is TGTGCCAGCAGCACCGGGGGGACAGGGTACTACGGCTACACCTTC.

CDR3 in DNA: TGCGCCAGCAGTAGGACTAGTAGTTCCTACAATGAGCAGTTCTTC. This gives the protein CASSRTSSSYNEQFF. The gene calls are TRBV5-1 and TRBJ2-1; 7 bases are shared with TRBD2. J lost 1 base, V lost 5 bases, and 6 bases had no gene match. The length of the CDR3 is 15 residues. Germline CDR1 is SGHRS and CDR2 is YFSETQ.

The chain uses TRBV28 and TRBJ2-1; D perhaps matches TRBD1 (5 bases). The germline CDR1 and CDR2 sequences are MDHEN and SYDVKM. This CDR3 spans 17 amino acids. V shed 1 base and J shed 7 bases, with 20 bases lying between them. For the CDR3, the DNA is TGTGCCAGCAGTTTATATGAACGGTTCGCAGGGATGAATGAGCAGTTCTTC. Translating gives CASSLYERFAGMNEQFF.

V and J are TRBV30 and TRBJ1-6; D gene ambiguous. Deletions cut 2 bases from V and 12 bases from J, with 14 bases between. The CDR3 has 13 amino acids. The V gene's germline CDR1 is GTSNPN and CDR2 SVGIG (reference sequence). This chain's CDR3 is CAWSQREVQPLHF. For the CDR3, the DNA is TGTGCCTGGAGTCAACGAGAGGTCCAACCCCTCCACTTT.

V is TRBV27 and J is TRBJ1-2, with D perhaps TRBD1 (6 bases). Germline-derived CDR1 and CDR2 are MNHEY and SMNVEV (reference sequence). Trimming stripped 10 bases from V and 4 bases from J, with 19 bases between. This CDR3 is built from 14 residues. The CDR3 region has the DNA TGTGCCACCTGCCGGGACACCAGAGGCTATGGCTACACCTTC. It specifies CATCRDTRGYGYTF.

The chain uses TRBV6-4 and TRBJ2-1; 10 nucleotides agree with TRBD2. The CDR3 is 16 amino acids. After removal of 6 bases from V and 8 bases from J, the junction contained 13 bases not matched to a gene. Germline V gene lookup returns CDR1 MRHNA and CDR2 SNTAGT. The CDR3 reads CASSDLSGRGEDEQFF. CDR3 bases: TGTGCCAGCAGCGATTTGAGCGGGAGGGGTGAGGATGAGCAGTTCTTC.

The rearrangement joins TRBV11-2 to TRBJ1-5, with D perhaps TRBD1 (5 bases). This CDR3 is built from 17 residues. The V end lost 0 bases, the J end lost 10 bases, and 22 bases lay between the germline ends. Germline lookup yields CDR1 SGHAT and CDR2 FQNNGV. The CDR3 region is CASSLDRGRGADRPQHF. CDR3 DNA sequence: TGTGCCAGCAGCTTAGACCGCGGGAGAGGGGCTGATAGACCCCAGCATTTT.